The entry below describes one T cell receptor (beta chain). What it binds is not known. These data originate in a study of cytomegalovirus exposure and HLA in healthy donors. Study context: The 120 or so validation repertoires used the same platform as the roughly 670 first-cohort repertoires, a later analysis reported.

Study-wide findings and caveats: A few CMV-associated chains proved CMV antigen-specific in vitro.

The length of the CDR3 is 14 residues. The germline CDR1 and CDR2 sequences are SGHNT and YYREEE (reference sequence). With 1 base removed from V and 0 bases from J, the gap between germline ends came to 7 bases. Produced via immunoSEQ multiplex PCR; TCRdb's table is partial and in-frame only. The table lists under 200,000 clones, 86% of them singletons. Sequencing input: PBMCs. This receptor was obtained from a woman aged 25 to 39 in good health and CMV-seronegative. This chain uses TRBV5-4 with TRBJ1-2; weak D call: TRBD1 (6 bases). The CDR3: CASSLTGTNYGYTF. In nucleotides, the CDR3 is TGTGCCAGCAGCTTGACAGGGACTAACTATGGCTACACCTTC.